The TCR beta chain described here comes from a study of blood T cell repertoires in COVID-19. At the level of the study: COVID-19 samples from acute and convalescent phases originated in the United States, Italy and Spain. Nucleic acid was either cDNA or gDNA, and it came from T cells, B-cell-depleted T cells, or PBMCs.

There are 13 residues in the CDR3. Germline CDR1 reads SGDLS; CDR2 reads YYNGEE. Trimming cost V 2 bases and J 5 bases; bases outside gene matches: 1. Methods used by the authors: By means of reference gene primer amplification, nucleated cell counts were estimated. TCRdb's copy holds only in-frame clones and misses some; the assay was immunoSEQ multiplex PCR. Clone size and the V and J calls come from that table; the DNA yielded D and trimming. The sample has some 130,000 clones; 70% to 90% are singletons. The source of this sequence is a human donor in a cohort sampled during active COVID-19. The source material was peripheral blood. The J gene is TRBJ1-1, the V gene TRBV9; 9 nucleotides line up with TRBD1. This CDR3 is CASSVTGGTEAFF. The CDR3 DNA follows: TGTGCCAGCAGCGTGACAGGGGGTACTGAAGCTTTCTTT.